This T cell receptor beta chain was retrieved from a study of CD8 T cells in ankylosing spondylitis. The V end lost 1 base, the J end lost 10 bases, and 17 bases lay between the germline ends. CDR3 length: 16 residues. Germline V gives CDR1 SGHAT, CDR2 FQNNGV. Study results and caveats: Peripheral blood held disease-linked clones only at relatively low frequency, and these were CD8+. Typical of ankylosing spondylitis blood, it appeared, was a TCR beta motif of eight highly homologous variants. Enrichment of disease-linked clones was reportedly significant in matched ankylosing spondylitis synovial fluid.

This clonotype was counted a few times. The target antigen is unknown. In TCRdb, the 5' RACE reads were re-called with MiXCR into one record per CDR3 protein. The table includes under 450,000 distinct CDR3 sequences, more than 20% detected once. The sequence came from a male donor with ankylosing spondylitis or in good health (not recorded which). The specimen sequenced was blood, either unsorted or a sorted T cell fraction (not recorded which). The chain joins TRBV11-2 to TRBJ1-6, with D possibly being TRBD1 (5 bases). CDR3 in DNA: TGTGCCAGCAGCTTAGGGGTCGGAGGGGCAGGGTCACCCCTCCACTTT. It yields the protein CASSLGVGGAGSPLHF.